These T cell receptor beta chains were read from a single sample in a study of cytomegalovirus exposure and HLA in healthy donors. Using immunoSEQ multiplex PCR, the repertoire was profiled, and TCRdb retains in-frame clones only, with some absent. The data show 150,000 to 200,000 clones, about 90% seen once. Material for sequencing was PBMCs. Receptors were obtained from a woman between 18 and 29 years old in good health and CMV-seropositive. The CDR3 runs from the conserved cysteine through the conserved F or W. The order of the fields is CDR3 length, D gene, clone size, V gene, J gene, CDR3 protein, CDR3 DNA. D genes are given only for firm matches. A clone size is listed for some rows: how often the clone was seen (once, few, many), or a class if it is expanded.

CDR3 length: 15; D gene: .; clone size: .; V gene: TRBV4-1; J gene: TRBJ1-2; CDR3 protein: CASSQVGQRNYGYTF; CDR3 DNA: TGCGCCAGCAGCCAAGTAGGACAGAGGAACTATGGCTACACCTTC
CDR3 length: 14; D gene: TRBD1; clone size: .; V gene: TRBV28; J gene: TRBJ1-2; CDR3 protein: CASSVTKGARGYTF; CDR3 DNA: TGTGCCAGCAGCGTCACGAAGGGGGCGAGGGGCTACACCTTC
CDR3 length: 12; D gene: .; clone size: .; V gene: TRBV6-5; J gene: TRBJ2-7; CDR3 protein: CASGTGRYEQYF; CDR3 DNA: TGTGCCAGCGGTACAGGGCGTTACGAGCAGTACTTC
CDR3 length: 11; D gene: .; clone size: .; V gene: TRBV7-2; J gene: TRBJ2-1; CDR3 protein: CASTGLDEQFF; CDR3 DNA: TGTGCCAGCACAGGGTTGGATGAGCAGTTCTTC
CDR3 length: 12; D gene: .; clone size: .; V gene: TRBV29-1; J gene: TRBJ1-2; CDR3 protein: CSVGGQPHGYTF; CDR3 DNA: TGCAGCGTCGGAGGACAGCCCCATGGCTACACCTTC
CDR3 length: 16; D gene: TRBD1; clone size: .; V gene: TRBV6-5; J gene: TRBJ1-1; CDR3 protein: CASSSGTGIGNTEAFF; CDR3 DNA: TGTGCCAGCAGTTCGGGGACAGGGATCGGGAACACTGAAGCTTTCTTT
CDR3 length: 15; D gene: .; clone size: .; V gene: TRBV4-1; J gene: TRBJ1-1; CDR3 protein: CASSQPGQRNTEAFF; CDR3 DNA: TGCGCCAGCAGCCAACCGGGACAAAGAAACACTGAAGCTTTCTTT
CDR3 length: 19; D gene: .; clone size: .; V gene: TRBV21-1; J gene: TRBJ1-5; CDR3 protein: CASSKVGTGIHFSNQPQHF; CDR3 DNA: .
CDR3 length: 15; D gene: TRBD1; clone size: .; V gene: TRBV5-1; J gene: TRBJ1-1; CDR3 protein: CASSLELGGITEAFF; CDR3 DNA: TGCGCCAGCAGCTTGGAGTTAGGGGGCATCACTGAAGCTTTCTTT
CDR3 length: 19; D gene: .; clone size: .; V gene: TRBV1; J gene: TRBJ2-7; CDR3 protein: CTSSHRTGGDLSSSYEQYF; CDR3 DNA: TGCACCAGCAGCCACCGGACAGGGGGCGACCTCTCGAGCTCCTACGAGCAGTACTTC
CDR3 length: 13; D gene: TRBD2; clone size: .; V gene: TRBV6-5; J gene: TRBJ2-7; CDR3 protein: CASSSSGVGEQYF; CDR3 DNA: TGTGCCAGCAGTTCTAGCGGGGTGGGAGAGCAGTACTTC
CDR3 length: 17; D gene: TRBD2; clone size: once; V gene: TRBV27; J gene: TRBJ2-7; CDR3 protein: CASSSMTSGTFSYEQYF; CDR3 DNA: TGTGCCAGCAGTTCGATGACTAGCGGGACTTTCTCCTACGAGCAGTACTTC
CDR3 length: 15; D gene: TRBD2; clone size: .; V gene: TRBV7-2; J gene: TRBJ2-7; CDR3 protein: CASSSSGGGPREQYF; CDR3 DNA: TGTGCCAGCAGCTCGAGTGGGGGAGGGCCTAGGGAGCAGTACTTC
CDR3 length: 14; D gene: TRBD1; clone size: .; V gene: TRBV2; J gene: TRBJ1-1; CDR3 protein: CASSRQGGRTEAFF; CDR3 DNA: TGTGCCAGCAGTCGACAGGGTGGGCGCACTGAAGCTTTCTTT
CDR3 length: 16; D gene: TRBD1; clone size: .; V gene: TRBV4-3; J gene: TRBJ1-2; CDR3 protein: CASSQNRDSVIYGYTF; CDR3 DNA: TGCGCCAGCAGCCAGAACCGGGACAGCGTTATATATGGCTACACCTTC
CDR3 length: 18; D gene: TRBD1; clone size: .; V gene: TRBV5-1; J gene: TRBJ2-7; CDR3 protein: CASSLQEAGTGLDYEQYF; CDR3 DNA: TGCGCCAGCAGCCTGCAGGAGGCCGGGACAGGGTTAGACTACGAGCAGTACTTC
CDR3 length: 15; D gene: .; clone size: .; V gene: TRBV27; J gene: TRBJ1-5; CDR3 protein: CASSSPHRAGQPQHF; CDR3 DNA: TGTGCCAGCAGTTCACCTCACAGGGCGGGTCAGCCCCAGCATTTT
CDR3 length: 14; D gene: TRBD2; clone size: .; V gene: TRBV9; J gene: TRBJ2-7; CDR3 protein: CASSFRLASYEQYF; CDR3 DNA: TGTGCCAGCAGCTTCCGACTAGCGAGTTACGAGCAGTACTTC
CDR3 length: 15; D gene: TRBD2; clone size: once; V gene: TRBV11-2; J gene: TRBJ2-7; CDR3 protein: CASSLSLAGSYEQYF; CDR3 DNA: TGTGCCAGCAGCTTGAGCCTAGCGGGGTCCTACGAGCAGTACTTC
CDR3 length: 13; D gene: .; clone size: .; V gene: TRBV29-1; J gene: TRBJ2-7; CDR3 protein: CSARGGPSYEQYF; CDR3 DNA: TGCAGCGCCCGGGGAGGTCCTTCCTACGAGCAGTACTTC
CDR3 length: 12; D gene: .; clone size: .; V gene: TRBV30; J gene: TRBJ2-7; CDR3 protein: CAWTPGPREQYF; CDR3 DNA: TGTGCCTGGACCCCAGGGCCTCGGGAGCAGTACTTC
CDR3 length: 16; D gene: TRBD2; clone size: .; V gene: TRBV11-1; J gene: TRBJ2-7; CDR3 protein: CASSSGGWGSVYEQYF; CDR3 DNA: TGTGCCAGCAGCTCGGGAGGGTGGGGAAGTGTCTACGAGCAGTACTTC
CDR3 length: 12; D gene: TRBD2; clone size: .; V gene: TRBV11-1; J gene: TRBJ2-7; CDR3 protein: CASSLESSGRRF; CDR3 DNA: TGTGCCAGCAGCTTAGAATCTAGCGGGAGGAGATTC
CDR3 length: 15; D gene: .; clone size: .; V gene: TRBV27; J gene: TRBJ1-2; CDR3 protein: CASSSIQGVHYGYTF; CDR3 DNA: TGTGCCAGCAGTTCGATCCAGGGTGTCCACTATGGCTACACCTTC
CDR3 length: 18; D gene: TRBD2; clone size: .; V gene: TRBV5-5; J gene: TRBJ2-6; CDR3 protein: CASSLVGSGGSGANVLTF; CDR3 DNA: TGTGCCAGCAGCTTGGTGGGTAGCGGGGGCTCTGGGGCCAACGTCCTGACTTTC
CDR3 length: 15; D gene: TRBD1; clone size: .; V gene: TRBV4-1; J gene: TRBJ2-7; CDR3 protein: CASSPMGQGTYEQYF; CDR3 DNA: TGCGCCAGCAGCCCTATGGGACAGGGAACCTACGAGCAGTACTTC
CDR3 length: 19; D gene: .; clone size: .; V gene: TRBV11-3; J gene: TRBJ2-5; CDR3 protein: CASSLNLGGPLGEQETQYF; CDR3 DNA: TGTGCCAGCAGCCTCAACCTAGGAGGGCCTCTGGGGGAACAAGAGACCCAGTACTTC
CDR3 length: 15; D gene: .; clone size: .; V gene: TRBV6-5; J gene: TRBJ2-1; CDR3 protein: CASSYQGGGYNEQFF; CDR3 DNA: TGTGCCAGCAGTTATCAGGGGGGCGGATACAATGAGCAGTTCTTC
CDR3 length: 13; D gene: .; clone size: .; V gene: TRBV7-9; J gene: TRBJ1-3; CDR3 protein: CASSFYRENTIYF; CDR3 DNA: TGTGCCAGCAGCTTTTACAGGGAAAACACCATATATTTT
CDR3 length: 16; D gene: TRBD1; clone size: .; V gene: TRBV6-4; J gene: TRBJ2-1; CDR3 protein: CASSDSKQGDYNEQFF; CDR3 DNA: TGTGCCAGCAGTGACTCGAAACAGGGGGACTACAATGAGCAGTTCTTC
CDR3 length: 16; D gene: TRBD2; clone size: .; V gene: TRBV29-1; J gene: TRBJ2-4; CDR3 protein: CSVEDPIPSGKNIQYF; CDR3 DNA: TGCAGCGTTGAAGATCCCATCCCTAGCGGTAAAAACATTCAGTACTTC
CDR3 length: 13; D gene: .; clone size: .; V gene: TRBV5-6; J gene: TRBJ1-2; CDR3 protein: CASSFGRVYGYTF; CDR3 DNA: TGTGCCAGCAGCTTCGGCAGGGTCTATGGCTACACCTTC